A selection of T cell receptor beta chains follows, all from one sample in a study of PD-1 blockade in mismatch repair-deficient tumors. Sequencing was performed with immunoSEQ multiplex PCR; in TCRdb, only in-frame clones are kept and a portion is missing. This table has 90,000 to 120,000 clones, 65% to 85% appearing once. The source material was peripheral blood, sampled roughly 36 weeks after starting pembrolizumab. The receptors here all came from an adult with mismatch repair-deficient cancer. Each CDR3 is given with its conserved first and last residue. A D gene is named only where the DNA matches it firmly. Some rows have no size entry. The others give once, few or many, or a class for an expanded clone.

>-|TRBJ1-4|-|TRBV6-5
TGTGCCAGCAGTTACTCGGGCCCCCCTAATGAAAAACTGTTTTTT
CASSYSGPPNEKLFF
>-|TRBJ1-3|-|TRBV2
TGTGCCAGCAGTGAAATAGGGAAGACTGGAAACACCATATATTTT
CASSEIGKTGNTIYF
>-|TRBJ1-4|-|TRBV6-1
TGTGCCAGCAGGGATCCTGGGACGGGTGAAAAACTGTTTTTT
CASRDPGTGEKLFF
>-|TRBJ1-2|few|TRBV5-6
TGTGCCAGCAGCCCCTTTGACCCCATGGGCTACACCTTC
CASSPFDPMGYTF
>-|TRBJ2-3|-|TRBV30
TGTGCCTGGAGTTTGGGGAGTTCAGATACGCAGTATTTT
CAWSLGSSDTQYF
>-|TRBJ1-1|many|TRBV28
TGTGCCAGCAGTCTAAGCCGTTGGGGTGAAGCTTTCTTT
CASSLSRWGEAFF
>-|TRBJ1-1|-|TRBV5-4
TGTGCCAGCAGCTTGGAGCTCTTGGGGGACACTGAAGCTTTCTTT
CASSLELLGDTEAFF
>TRBD1|TRBJ2-5|-|TRBV12-5
TGTGCTAGTGGGACGGGACAGACATACCAAGAGACCCAGTACTTC
CASGTGQTYQETQYF
>TRBD2|TRBJ2-7|-|TRBV2
TGTGCCAGCACCGAGACTAGCGGGAGGATCTACGAGCAGTACTTC
CASTETSGRIYEQYF
>-|TRBJ1-4|few|TRBV20-1
TGCAGTGCTAAAACGACTGAAAAACTGTTTTTT
CSAKTTEKLFF
>-|TRBJ2-1|-|TRBV7-3
TGTGCCAGCAGCCCCCCGGGGGCCACCCGATACAATGAGCAGTTCTTC
CASSPPGATRYNEQFF
>TRBD2|TRBJ2-4|-|TRBV9
TGTGCCAGCAGTCCAGGCGGACTAGCGGAGATTCCCTTTATAGCCAAAAACATTCAGTACTTC
CASSPGGLAEIPFIAKNIQYF
>-|TRBJ2-2|-|TRBV5-1
TGCGCCAGCAGCTTGGGGTCGGCCGGGGAGCTGTTTTTT
CASSLGSAGELFF
>-|TRBJ2-7|-|TRBV15
TGTGCCACCAGCAGAGATAAACGAGGAGCCTACGAGCAGTACTTC
CATSRDKRGAYEQYF
>-|TRBJ2-7|-|TRBV18
TGTGCCAGCTCACCAGCATTATCCTACGAGCAGTACTTC
CASSPALSYEQYF
>TRBD1|TRBJ2-2|once|TRBV5-4
TGTGCCAGCAGCTTGGAACAGGGGACCGGGGAGCTGTTTTTT
CASSLEQGTGELFF
>-|TRBJ2-5|-|TRBV11-2
TGTGCCAGCAGCTTAGTTGAGACCCAGTACTTC
CASSLVETQYF
>-|TRBJ2-1|-|TRBV5-1
TGCGCCAGCAGCTTGGAAAGGTTTCAGACCAATGAGCAGTTCTTC
CASSLERFQTNEQFF
>TRBD2|TRBJ2-2|-|TRBV7-6
TGTGCCGGAGCGGGAGGACCCACCGGGGAGCTGTTTTTT
CAGAGGPTGELFF
>TRBD1|TRBJ2-5|-|TRBV7-3
TGTGCCAGCAGCCTTCCTTCCGGACAGGGGAAAAAGACCCAGTACTTC
CASSLPSGQGKKTQYF
>-|TRBJ2-7|-|TRBV28
TGTGCCAGCAGCTTGACAGACAGAGACTACGAGCAGTACTTC
CASSLTDRDYEQYF
>-|TRBJ2-1|-|TRBV15
TGTGCCACCAAAACAGGTTTGGGTGAGCAGTTCTTC
CATKTGLGEQFF
>-|TRBJ2-5|-|TRBV5-4
TGTGCCACCTCTAGGGGGGGCGCTTCGATGGAGACCCAGTACTTC
CATSRGGASMETQYF
>-|TRBJ2-2|-|TRBV9
TGTGCCAGCACCGCCGGGAGACGGGACACCGGGGAGCTGTTTTTT
CASTAGRRDTGELFF
>TRBD1|TRBJ1-2|-|TRBV5-6
TGTGCCAGCAGCTCACCGACAGGGGCGGGTGGCTACACCTTC
CASSSPTGAGGYTF
>-|TRBJ2-3|-|TRBV20-1
TGCAGTGCTAGAGTCTCAGATACGCAGTATTTT
CSARVSDTQYF
>-|TRBJ1-3|few|TRBV30
TGTGCCTGGAGTGGGGTGGCAAACACCATATATTTT
CAWSGVANTIYF
>TRBD1|TRBJ1-5|-|TRBV6-1
TGTGCCAGCAGTGAGGGACAGGGTGTACAGCCCCAGCATTTT
CASSEGQGVQPQHF
>-|TRBJ1-1|-|TRBV5-6
TGTGCCAGCAGCTTGGCGGGTCTAATCTTCGGGGGCACTGAAGCTTTCTTT
CASSLAGLIFGGTEAFF
>-|TRBJ1-1|once|TRBV27
TGTGCCAGCAGTCTTAGCCAGGGGACTGAAGCTTTCTTT
CASSLSQGTEAFF
>-|TRBJ2-1|-|TRBV28
TGTGCCAGCAGTCATCTAATATTAGGGCGGGATGGCGATGAGCAGTTCTTC
CASSHLILGRDGDEQFF
>TRBD1|TRBJ2-2|-|TRBV9
TGTGCCAGCAGCGTAGGACAGGGGAAAGGCACCGGGGAGCTGTTTTTT
CASSVGQGKGTGELFF
>-|TRBJ2-1|-|TRBV12-5
TGTGCTAGTGGTTGGGACGGACTTGGCGAGCAGTTCTTC
CASGWDGLGEQFF
>-|TRBJ1-1|-|TRBV30
TGTGCCTGGAATTTGGGGGGAAGGTTAGGAAGCACTGAAGCTTTCTTT
CAWNLGGRLGSTEAFF
>-|TRBJ2-7|-|TRBV7-9
TGTGCCAGCAGCTTAGACCCCTACGAGCAGTACTTC
CASSLDPYEQYF